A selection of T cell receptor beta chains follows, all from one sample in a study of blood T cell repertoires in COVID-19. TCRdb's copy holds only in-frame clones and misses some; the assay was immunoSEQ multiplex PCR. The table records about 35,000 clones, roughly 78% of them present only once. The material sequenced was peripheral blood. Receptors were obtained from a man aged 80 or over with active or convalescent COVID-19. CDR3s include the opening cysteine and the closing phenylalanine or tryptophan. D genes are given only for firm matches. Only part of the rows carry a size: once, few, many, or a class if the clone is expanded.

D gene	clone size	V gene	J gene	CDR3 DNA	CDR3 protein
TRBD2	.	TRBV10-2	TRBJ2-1	TGCGCCAGCAGTGAGTCGTTGGCGGGAGGGCCCAATGAGCAGTTCTTC	CASSESLAGGPNEQFF
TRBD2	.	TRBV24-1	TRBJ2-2	TGTGCCACCAGTGATGGGATTAGCGGGACGGGCACCGGGGAGCTGTTTTTT	CATSDGISGTGTGELFF
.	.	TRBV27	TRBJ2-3	TGTGCCAGCAGTCTACAGGCTAGCACAGATACGCAGTATTTT	CASSLQASTDTQYF
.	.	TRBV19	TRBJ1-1	TGTGCCAGTAGGTTCCAGGGGCAGGGAGGGAGCACTGAAGCTTTCTTT	CASRFQGQGGSTEAFF
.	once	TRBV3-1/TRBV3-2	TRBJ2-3	TGTGCCAGCAGCCTAAATACAGATACGCAGTATTTT	CASSLNTDTQYF
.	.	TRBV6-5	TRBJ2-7	TGTGCCAGCAGTTATAGGGGCAGGGGAACCGAGCAGTACTTC	CASSYRGRGTEQYF
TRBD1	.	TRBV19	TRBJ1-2	TGTGCCAGTAGTATGGTTGGGACAGGGGGCGATGGCTACACCTTC	CASSMVGTGGDGYTF
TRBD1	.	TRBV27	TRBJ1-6	TGTGCCAGCAGCCGGGACAGCAATTCACCCCTCCACTTT	CASSRDSNSPLHF
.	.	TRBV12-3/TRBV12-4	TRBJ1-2	TGTGCCAGCAGACGCGGGACTGCCGATGGCTACACCTTC	CASRRGTADGYTF
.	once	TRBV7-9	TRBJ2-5	TGTGCCAGCAGCAAGGGGTACCAAGAGACCCAGTACTTC	CASSKGYQETQYF
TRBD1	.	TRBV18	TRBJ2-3	TGTGCCAGCTCACCCCCCCTTGGCCAGGGGGACACAGATACGCAGTATTTT	CASSPPLGQGDTDTQYF
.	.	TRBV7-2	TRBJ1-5	TGTGCCAGCAGCTCATTGGACAACAATCAGCCCCAGCATTTT	CASSSLDNNQPQHF
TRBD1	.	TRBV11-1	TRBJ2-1	TGTGCCAGCACCTGGGACAGGGGCAATGAGCAGTTCTTC	CASTWDRGNEQFF
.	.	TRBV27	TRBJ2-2	TGTGCCAGCAGCCCCCCGGTGCCCGGGGAGCTGTTTTTT	CASSPPVPGELFF
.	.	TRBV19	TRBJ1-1	TGTGCCAGTAGTGAGGAGACAGTTCTGGCCACTGAAGCTTTCTTT	CASSEETVLATEAFF
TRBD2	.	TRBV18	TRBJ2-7	TGTGCCAGCTCACCATCTGGCGGGAGAGCCCCCTACGAGCAGTACTTC	CASSPSGGRAPYEQYF
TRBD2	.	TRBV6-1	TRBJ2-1	TGTGCCAGCAGTGAAGTGGGCGGGAGAGCGGGATTTTACAATGAGCAGTTCTTC	CASSEVGGRAGFYNEQFF
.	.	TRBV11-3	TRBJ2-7	TGTGCCAGCAGCTTAAATCACGGTTCCGAGCAGTACTTC	CASSLNHGSEQYF
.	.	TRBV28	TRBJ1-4	TGTGCCAGTGCTGGCAGGGAAAAACTGTTTTTT	CASAGREKLFF
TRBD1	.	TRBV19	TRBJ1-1	TGTGCCAGTAGTATTGGGACAGGGTCGCGCACTGAAGCTTTCTTT	CASSIGTGSRTEAFF
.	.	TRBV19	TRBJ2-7	TGTGCCAGTAGTACAACCGGGATTCCCACTTTGCGGGAGCAGTACTTC	CASSTTGIPTLREQYF
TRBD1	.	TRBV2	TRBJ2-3	TGTGCCAGCACGGGACAGTACACAGATACGCAGTATTTT	CASTGQYTDTQYF
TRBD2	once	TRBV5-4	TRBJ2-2	TGTGCCAGCAGCGCGGGACTAGATAACACCGGGGAGCTGTTTTTT	CASSAGLDNTGELFF
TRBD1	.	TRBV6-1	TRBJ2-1	TGTGCCAGCAGTGAAGGGCAGGGGGCCTACAATGAGCAGTTCTTC	CASSEGQGAYNEQFF
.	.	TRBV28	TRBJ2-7	TGTGCCAGCAGTTTCTCTACTAGCTCCTACGAGCAGTACTTC	CASSFSTSSYEQYF